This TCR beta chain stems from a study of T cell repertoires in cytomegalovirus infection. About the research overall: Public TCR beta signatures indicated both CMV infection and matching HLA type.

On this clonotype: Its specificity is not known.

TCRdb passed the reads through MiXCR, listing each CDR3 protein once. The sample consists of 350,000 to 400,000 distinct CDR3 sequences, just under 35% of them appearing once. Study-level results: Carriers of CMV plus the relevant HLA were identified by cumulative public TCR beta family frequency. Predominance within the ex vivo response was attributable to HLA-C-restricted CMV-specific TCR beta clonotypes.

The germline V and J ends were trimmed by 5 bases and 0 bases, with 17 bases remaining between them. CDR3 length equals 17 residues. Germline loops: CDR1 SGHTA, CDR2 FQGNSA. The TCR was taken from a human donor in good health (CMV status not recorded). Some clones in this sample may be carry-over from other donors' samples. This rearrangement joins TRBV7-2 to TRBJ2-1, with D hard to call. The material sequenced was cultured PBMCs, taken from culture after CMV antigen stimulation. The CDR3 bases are TGTGCCAGCAGCCCCCAAGGTCCGGGCGGCTCCTACAATGAGCAGTTCTTC. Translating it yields CASSPQGPGGSYNEQFF.